Sequencing of this T cell receptor (beta chain) was carried out in a study of cytomegalovirus exposure and HLA in healthy donors (dated by TCRdb to 2016 to 2017). Some background on the complete study: According to an earlier analysis of a few hundred of the donors, some 180 million T cells yielded over 100 million unique TCR beta sequences and approximately 280 Gb of sequence data. The genetic ancestry cluster associated with self-reported Caucasian donors included around 76% of the 300 to 450 genotyped donors. Using immunosequencing, the study profiled T cell repertoires from 666 subjects and related those repertoires to cytomegalovirus serostatus. Because of strong linkage in the cohort, roughly five DR-DQ haplotypes were treated as single units for association and clustering. Every discovery cohort repertoire had been produced on one sequencing platform. The number of donors typed differed by locus, with about 620-630 for A, B, C, DRB1 and DQB1, over 500 for DQA1, approximately 570 for DPA1, and 472 for DPB1. Donor age, sex, ethnicity and CMV serostatus were compiled together with the repertoire data. In addition to the first cohort of approximately 670 subjects, a separate validation cohort of approximately 110 different subjects was used. An early release that covered around 590 HLA-typed donors contained about 290 gigabases of sequencing data and 80 million or so unique TCR sequences. High-throughput TCR immunosequencing, statistical association of individual TCRs with disease status, and machine learning were combined to predict cytomegalovirus infection status. The later analysis used no new phenotypic data to find candidate immune exposures, relying instead on TCR beta sequences and their occurrence across donors. To study patterns of TCR occurrence, a later analysis re-analyzed previously published TCR beta repertoires from more than 550 donors and added high-resolution HLA genotyping. Genome-wide SNP genotypes for about three fifths of the roughly 700 donors were used in a later genetic analysis, which treated that subset as a discovery cohort. To decide whether each TCR beta V gene segment behaved as functional or pseudogenic, an earlier analysis of several hundred of the donors relied on high-throughput TCR beta sequencing. HLA typing covered class I and class II loci at four-digit resolution. The study aimed to test whether cataloging public T cell receptors could reveal signatures of past pathogen exposure. Among about 370 genotyped donors of the cohort, an average of approximately 200,000 unique TCR beta nucleotide sequences was sequenced per donor, of which about 20% were non-productive. Results and caveats for the whole study, not just this receptor: A few of the identified cytomegalovirus-associated TCR beta chains were confirmed in vitro to be specific for cytomegalovirus antigens. In an earlier analysis of under 600 of the donors, most TCR beta V segments were observed in productive rearrangements about 87% or about 30% of the time, broadly matching IMGT annotations. Compared with the roughly 700-donor mean, donors in an Asian-associated ancestry cluster had fewer N-insertions in productive TCRs, according to a later genetic analysis. In this cohort, only TCR beta chains were sequenced, and detectable features were limited by the absence of alpha or paired-chain data. A later analysis found that HLA-associated TCR beta chains were more clonally expanded and had lower generation probabilities than equally common non-associated chains. In a later analysis, several top co-occurrence clusters were reported to appear linked to parvovirus B19, influenza, CMV and Epstein-Barr virus. Because HLA typing was missing for some donors at each locus, association tests included only the typed subset. According to a later analysis, most CMV-associated TCR beta chains appeared to be HLA-restricted, and the HLA associations seemed to be driven largely by CMV exposure. Roughly uniform sequencing depth across donors was assumed in presence/absence analyses, although this assumption may not hold. CMV serostatus was the only immune exposure information available for the cohort. Most TCR sequences were observed very rarely across donors, whereas some public TCRs were present in many individuals. Assigning TCR associations to individual alleles was difficult when HLA alleles, especially DR and DQ, strongly co-occurred. The classifier was reported to diagnose cytomegalovirus status with high specificity and sensitivity in both the original cohort and the validation cohort. Some IMGT-functional V segments, including TRBV6-2 and TRBV6-3, could not be distinguished by the 87-base-pair reads and were therefore excluded. V-gene and J-gene trimming of TCR beta chains was associated with a missense DCLRE1C variant in a later genetic analysis, and the association was replicated in an independent cohort. The authors suggested that the approach could potentially be generalized to other disease states and immunological phenotypes. In a later analysis, the rate of TCR association differed among HLA loci, with DRB1 alleles having the most associated TCRs and HLA-C alleles having the fewest. A cluster of highly shared sequence variants was judged likely to be a technical artifact of the sequencing pipeline. Seventeen rarely observed V segments, including chromosome 9 orphons, were excluded from the earlier analysis of 550 to 700 of the donors because counts were too low. In a later analysis, some 18,000 TCR beta sequences were associated with specific HLA alleles at a false discovery rate of 0.05. Correlated functional status among segregating V segments might be attributable to linkage disequilibrium, but an unknown experimental factor could not be ruled out. In the study, around 150 TCR beta chains were listed as associated with cytomegalovirus. A further reported finding was that TCR beta sequences accurately predicted the HLA-A and HLA-B alleles for most subjects in the first cohort.

Comment on this clone: Its specific antigen is unknown. No much larger clonotype is one base removed from it; base qualities were not supplied.

The germline V gene supplies CDR1 MDHEN and CDR2 SYDVKM. V loses 6 bases at its end and J loses 2 bases; junction bases beyond the gene matches: 4. From the cysteine up to the phenylalanine, the CDR3 has a length of 14 residues. The retained sequence is limited to the CDR3, 42 bases, with the frame set at the first base. Libraries were built with the immunoSEQ multiplex PCR assay. A mixture of 60 forward primers for TCR Vbeta segments and 13 reverse primers for TCR Jbeta segments was used in the multiplex PCR. A multiplex PCR assay on genomic DNA amplified the CDR3 region of rearranged TCR beta genes. The amplified TCR beta libraries were sequenced on the Illumina HiSeq System as 87-base-pair reads. The paper's data handling went like this. In a later analysis, some 80 million unique TCR beta chains were counted across the 500 to 700 repertoires, and approximately 11 million of these chains were shared by at least two donors. Raw reads were error-corrected and collapsed into unique sequences with a nearest-neighbor algorithm that merged closely related sequences to remove PCR and sequencing errors. CDR3 sequences were aligned to IMGT reference sequences to assign V, D and J gene segments. For a sequence to be retained, a match of at least six nucleotides was required to both a V gene segment and a J gene segment. Rearrangements were classified as productive when the CDR3 lacked stop codons and remained in frame with V and J, and all other rearrangements were classified as non-productive. Following IMGT convention, CDR3 was defined as the stretch from the second conserved V-encoded cysteine up to the conserved J-encoded phenylalanine. The earlier analysis of approximately 590 of the donors excluded any sequence lacking an unambiguous match to a single V gene segment. In an earlier analysis of 587 of the donors, V segments were called functional above 56.7% productive rearrangements and were called segregating when the between-donor standard deviation exceeded 5%. A statistical classification framework was built to diagnose cytomegalovirus status from the catalog of TCR beta chain sequences. V and J gene assignment, in a later analysis, came from comparing TCR nucleotide sequences with IMGT/GENE-DB human TR gene sequences. In a later analysis, CDR3 sequences and most-parsimonious VDJ recombination scenarios were assigned using the TCRdist pipeline. In a later analysis, each TCR beta chain was defined by its CDR3 amino acid sequence together with its V-gene family, and reads lacking a unique V-gene family were excluded. In a later analysis, approximately 590 highly shared, low-generation-probability nucleotide sequences were removed to address suspected cross-contamination and a sequencing artifact. In a later analysis, a clonal expansion index for each public chain was calculated from normalized within-repertoire ranks of inferred template counts. Generation probabilities in a later analysis came from a VDJ recombination model fitted to out-of-frame rearrangements, and those results were checked against IGoR. In a later analysis, hypergeometric tests were used to score TCR-TCR, TCR-HLA and TCR-CMV co-occurrence, with a repertoire-size bias correction applied to TCR pairs. A later analysis estimated false discovery rates by permuting HLA or CMV assignments 20 times. In a later analysis, co-occurring TCRs were grouped using DBSCAN, and TCRdist sequence similarity was added for clustering within HLA-allele-positive subsets. Co-occurrence clustering excluded repertoires with fewer than 30,000 or more than 120,000 public chains, plus five with anomalous nucleotide sharing. Here the immuneACCESS table is served through TCRdb, limited to in-frame sequences with V and J called. Missing clones are a known gap in these copies; in checked studies unresolved V genes cover under half, and the rest lacks a known reason. That table supplies the V and J calls and clone size; D and trimming were determined from the DNA. This sample lists 160,000 or so clones; around 88% were detected once. Around 0.85% of the sample rests with the top ten.

The cohort was made up of about 670 healthy bone marrow donors. At the time of sampling, every cohort member was nominally healthy, though immune exposures that went unrecorded were likely present. The donor was CMV seronegative and belonged to the group of 352 seronegative cohort members. A peripheral blood sample was collected from each donor, and TCR beta sequencing was performed on peripheral blood mononuclear cells. The Qiagen DNeasy Blood Extraction Kit was used to extract genomic DNA from the blood cell samples. The rearranged segments are TRBV28 and TRBJ1-3; a stretch of 7 junction bases matches TRBD1. The sample consisted of PBMCs. This sequence originates from a woman younger than 45 in good health and CMV-seronegative. The CDR3: CASRSQGAGNTIYF. The nucleotides are TGTGCCAGCAGATCCCAGGGGGCTGGAAACACCATATATTTT.